This TCR beta chain was recorded in a study of T-cell memory formation after mild COVID-19 (dated by TCRdb to the early 2020s). About the full investigation: TCR sequence clusters from the two donors were found to be largely donor specific. Longitudinal TCRalpha and TCRbeta repertoire sequencing tracked T-cell clones expanding and contracting after mild COVID-19 in a couple of donors. The cohort comprised two young, previously healthy adult volunteers, one female and one male. Findings and caveats that apply to the study as a whole: The study included only a couple of mild cases, and larger cohorts that include severe cases with pre-infection samples were judged to be necessary. Clones that contracted from day 15 to 85 showed balanced CD4/CD8 phenotypes, whereas a second wave of clones that expanded from day 15 to 37 leaned towards CD4+. The second-wave clones that peaked on day 37 were not confirmed to be SARS-CoV-2 specific. Contracting CD4+ clones appeared mostly in the CM and EM memory subsets, whereas CD8+ clones were enriched in EMRA. Some responding clones were detected in pre-infection memory, which suggested that pre-existing cross-reactive memory T cells had joined the SARS-CoV-2 response.

Sequenced on an Illumina NovaSeq 6000. TCRalpha and TCRbeta cDNA libraries were built by 5'RACE with constant-segment primers, adding sample barcodes and unique molecular identifiers. RNA was extracted from every sample with Trizol reagent. Amplification of the libraries took two PCR steps, and the second step added a second sample barcode plus Illumina TruSeq adapters. The libraries were sequenced on an Illumina NovaSeq using 2 x 150 bp paired-end reads. From the authors' description of their analysis: The reads were demultiplexed and collapsed into UMI-guided consensus sequences using migec v1.2.7. Using mixcr v2.1.11, UMI consensuses were aligned to TRA and TRB V and J templates and then assembled into clonotypes. A clonotype was counted as expanded or contracted only when both edgeR and NoisET called the clonotype significant, with the noise models trained on biological replicates. For edgeR calls, the thresholds were a false discovery rate-adjusted p below 0.01 and a log2 fold-change of 1. As an exploratory analysis of dynamics, max-normalized trajectories of the 1000 most abundant clonotypes were examined by PCA with hierarchical clustering. Each responding clone was given a CD4 or CD8 phenotype based on the CD4+ and CD8+ repertoires, which had been sequenced separately. TCRdb cleaned the public reads at Q25 with fastp, built clones with MiXCR and kept in-frame beta chains. A single entry per CDR3 protein holds the most common genes and DNA from its merged rows. The V and J calls and clone size come from TCRdb's table, not from the authors' own analysis. For this sample there are about 400,000 distinct CDR3 sequences; around 24% appear just once. Of the sample, around 9.5% is held by the ten largest clones.

The CDR3 runs 14 amino acids, cysteine and phenylalanine included. CDR3 DNA only is kept here, 42 bases in frame from base 1. Relative to germline, V is missing 3 bases and J is missing 2 bases, with 4 bases of the junction outside any gene match. From a lookup of the germline V gene, CDR1 and CDR2 are SGHRS and YFSETQ. Ficoll-Paque density gradient centrifugation was the method used to isolate PBMCs. A few counts support this clonotype. No antigen is known for it. Qualities for individual bases were not recorded, and no much larger clone is one base off. The sequence was collected from an adult woman who had mild COVID-19 (a few samples of this study predate the infection). The sample titles of this study are shuffled in the database, so cell type and time point are left out; the donor was told from shared clones. The chain is made from TRBV5-1 and TRBJ2-7; 8 bases in the middle match TRBD1. Sequenced input: PBMCs or a T cell subset sorted from them (not recorded which). This receptor carries the CDR3 CASSWGQDAYEQYF. The DNA is TGCGCCAGCAGCTGGGGACAGGATGCCTACGAGCAGTACTTC. The CDR3 plus the reference TRBV5-1 and TRBJ2-7 genes for the other parts give the full variable domain: KAGVTQTPRYLIKTRGQQVTLSCSPISGHRSVSWYQQTPGQGLQFLFEYFSETQRNKGNFPGRFSGRQFSNSRSEMNVSTLELGDSALYLCASSWGQDAYEQYFGPGTRLTVT.